This TCR beta chain was identified in a study of CD8+CD57+ T cells in acquired aplastic anemia. Study at large: Recorded DNA amounts for sorted CD4+ and CD8+ cells had an average of 3.2 ug. General study results and limits: Patients and controls had in common 25 to 30 CD8+ CDR3 sequences. Patient and control CD8+ Simpson's diversity was not significantly different.

The CDR3 is 14 residues long. V was trimmed by 5 bases and J by 5 bases, leaving 13 bases between them. In germline, CDR1 is SEHNR, CDR2 FQNEAQ (reference sequence). Regarding this clonotype: As yet, its antigen is unknown.

The patients chosen for sequencing had shown expansion of CD8+CD57+ cells (detected by flow cytometry). No patient had been given any therapy when blood was sampled. Profiling that covered TCR beta VDJ and CDR3 relied on genomic DNA as its template. TCRdb re-called the reads with MiXCR, one entry per CDR3 protein. The table includes about 160,000 distinct CDR3 sequences, roughly two thirds detected once. V gene TRBV7-9 combines with J gene TRBJ1-5; D is perhaps TRBD1 (5 bases). The clonotype originates from a human donor with aplastic anemia. Sequencing used sorted CD4+, CD8+, or CD8+CD57+ T cells (not recorded which) from PBMCs. The CDR3: CASSAWGKHQPQHF. CDR3 sequence (DNA): TGTGCCAGCAGCGCGTGGGGGAAGCATCAGCCCCAGCATTTT.